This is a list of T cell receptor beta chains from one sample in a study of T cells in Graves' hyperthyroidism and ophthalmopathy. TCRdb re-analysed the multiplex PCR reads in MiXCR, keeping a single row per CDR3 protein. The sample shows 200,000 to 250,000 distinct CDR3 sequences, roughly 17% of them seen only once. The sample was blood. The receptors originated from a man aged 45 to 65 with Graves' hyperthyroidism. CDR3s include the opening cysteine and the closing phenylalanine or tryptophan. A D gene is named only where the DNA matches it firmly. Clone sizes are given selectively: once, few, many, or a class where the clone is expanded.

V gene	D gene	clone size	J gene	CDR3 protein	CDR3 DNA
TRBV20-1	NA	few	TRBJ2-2	CSAPDFFGELFF	TGCAGTGCCCCGGACTTTTTTGGGGAGCTGTTTTTT
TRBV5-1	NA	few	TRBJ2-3	CASSLRAAGSTDTQYF	TGCGCCAGCAGCTTGAGGGCAGCCGGCAGCACAGATACGCAGTATTTT
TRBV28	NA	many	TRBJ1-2	CASSSSLGLIGYTF	TGTGCCAGCAGTTCGTCGTTAGGGCTTATTGGCTACACCTTC
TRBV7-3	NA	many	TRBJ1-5	CASSLRDTSNQPQHF	TGTGCCAGCAGCTTAAGGGACACTAGCAATCAGCCCCAGCATTTT
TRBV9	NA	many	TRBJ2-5	CASSVAGGRRETQYF	TGTGCCAGCAGCGTAGCTGGGGGGAGGCGAGAGACCCAGTACTTC
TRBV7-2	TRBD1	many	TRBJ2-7	CASSLDRGGGYEQYF	TGTGCCAGCAGCTTAGATCGAGGGGGCGGATACGAGCAGTACTTC
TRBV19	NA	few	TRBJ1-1	CAITSGTTEAFF	TGTGCCATAACCTCCGGGACAACTGAAGCTTTCTTT
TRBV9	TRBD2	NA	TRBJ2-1	CASSVGGSTNEQFF	TGTGCCAGCAGCGTAGGCGGGAGCACCAATGAGCAGTTCTTC
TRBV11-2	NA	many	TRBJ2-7	CASSLFSYEQYF	TGTGCCAGCAGCTTGTTCAGCTACGAGCAGTACTTC
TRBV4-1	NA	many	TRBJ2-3	CASSQVGGGDTQYF	TGCGCCAGCAGCCAAGTCGGAGGGGGAGATACGCAGTATTTT
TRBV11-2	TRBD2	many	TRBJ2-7	CASSFELALEQYF	TGTGCCAGCAGCTTTGAACTAGCGCTCGAGCAGTACTTC
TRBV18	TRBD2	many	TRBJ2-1	CASSPTSGRALEQFF	TGTGCCAGCTCACCAACTAGCGGGAGGGCCTTGGAGCAGTTCTTC
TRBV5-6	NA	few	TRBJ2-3	CASSSEEAATQYF	TGTGCCAGCAGCTCGGAGGAGGCGGCTACGCAGTATTTT
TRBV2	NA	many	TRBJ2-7	CASSEVLAIAYEQYF	TGTGCCAGCAGTGAAGTACTAGCTATCGCCTACGAGCAGTACTTC
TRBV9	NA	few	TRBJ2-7	CASSVYSGYEQYF	TGTGCCAGCAGCGTTTATAGCGGCTACGAGCAGTACTTC
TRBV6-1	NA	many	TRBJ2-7	CASRRDDLGEQYF	TGTGCCAGCAGGCGGGACGACTTGGGCGAGCAGTACTTC
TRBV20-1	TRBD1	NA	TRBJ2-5	CSGQGGFGETQYF	TGCAGTGGACAGGGTGGTTTTGGGGAGACCCAGTACTTC
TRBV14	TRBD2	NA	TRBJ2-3	CASSHTSGSIDTQYF	TGTGCCAGCAGCCATACTAGCGGGAGTATTGATACGCAGTATTTT
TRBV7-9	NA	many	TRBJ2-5	CASTTPGGETQYF	TGTGCCAGCACGACCCCAGGCGGGGAGACCCAGTACTTC
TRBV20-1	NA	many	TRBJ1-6	CSARVQGGSPLHF	TGCAGTGCTAGAGTGCAGGGTGGTTCACCCCTCCACTTT
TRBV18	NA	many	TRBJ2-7	CASSPGQYEQYF	TGTGCCAGCTCACCAGGGCAGTACGAGCAGTACTTC
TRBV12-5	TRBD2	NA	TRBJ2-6	CASGPGTSVDSGANVLTF	TGTGCTAGTGGACCCGGGACTAGCGTCGACTCTGGGGCCAACGTCCTGACTTTC
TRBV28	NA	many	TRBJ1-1	CATESGVNTEAFF	TGTGCCACCGAGTCGGGGGTGAACACTGAAGCTTTCTTT
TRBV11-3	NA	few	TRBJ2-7	CASSLWGRGYEQYF	TGTGCCAGCAGCTTGTGGGGCAGGGGCTACGAGCAGTACTTC
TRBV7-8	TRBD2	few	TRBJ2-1	CASSLLSGGGNEQFF	TGTGCCAGCAGCTTACTTTCGGGAGGGGGGAATGAGCAGTTCTTC
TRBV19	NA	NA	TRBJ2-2	CASGLMNTGELFF	TGTGCCAGCGGTCTGATGAACACCGGGGAGCTGTTTTTT
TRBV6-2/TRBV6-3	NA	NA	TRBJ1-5	CASSRHSSNQPQHF	TGTGCCAGCAGCCGACACTCTAGCAATCAGCCCCAGCATTTT
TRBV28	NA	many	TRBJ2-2	CASKGGNTGELFF	TGTGCCAGCAAAGGGGGGAACACCGGGGAGCTGTTTTTT
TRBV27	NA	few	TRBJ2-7	CASSFKATGTLSYEQYF	TGTGCCAGCAGCTTTAAGGCAACAGGGACCCTATCCTACGAGCAGTACTTC
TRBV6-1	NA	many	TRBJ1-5	CASSWAGREPQHF	TGTGCCAGCAGTTGGGCAGGGAGAGAGCCCCAGCATTTT
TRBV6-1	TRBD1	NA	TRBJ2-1	CARTRPGQGNNEQFF	TGTGCCAGAACTCGACCGGGACAGGGGAACAATGAGCAGTTCTTC
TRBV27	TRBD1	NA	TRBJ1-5	CASRPGQGGLSNQPQHF	TGTGCCAGCAGACCGGGACAGGGGGGTCTTAGCAATCAGCCCCAGCATTTT
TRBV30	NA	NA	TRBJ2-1	CAWELDRTGEQFF	TGTGCCTGGGAGCTGGACAGAACTGGCGAGCAGTTCTTC
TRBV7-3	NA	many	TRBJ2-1	CASSLRYESNEQFF	TGTGCCAGCAGCTTACGATATGAGAGCAATGAGCAGTTCTTC
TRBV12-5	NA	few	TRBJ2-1	CASGLGYNEQFF	TGTGCTAGTGGTTTGGGGTACAATGAGCAGTTCTTC
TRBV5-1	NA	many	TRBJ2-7	CASRRFTGSYEQYF	TGCGCCAGCCGCAGGTTTACGGGCTCCTACGAGCAGTACTTC
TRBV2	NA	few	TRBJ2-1	CASSGDFDEQFF	TGTGCCAGCAGTGGGGACTTTGATGAGCAGTTCTTC
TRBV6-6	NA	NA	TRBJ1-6	CASSYSVVGGYNSPLHF	TGTGCCAGCAGTTACTCGGTCGTGGGAGGGTATAATTCACCCCTCCACTTT
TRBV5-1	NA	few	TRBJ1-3	CASSLFGGPGNTIYF	TGCGCCAGCAGCTTGTTTGGAGGGCCTGGAAACACCATATATTTT
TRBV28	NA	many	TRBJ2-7	CASRTTSFRGPRSYEQYF	TGTGCCAGCAGGACCACTTCCTTCCGGGGCCCCCGGTCTTACGAGCAGTACTTC